These 5 T cell receptor beta chains were all obtained from the same sample, sequenced in a study of cytomegalovirus exposure and HLA in healthy donors. With 60 Vbeta and 13 Jbeta primers, the PCR was carried out. Profiled with immunoSEQ multiplex PCR; TCRdb holds only in-frame clones, not every one. Of 85,000 to 120,000 clones listed, more than 60% were seen once; the top ten hold approximately 2.4%. Specimen: PBMCs. The receptors originated from a man aged 35-49 years in good health and CMV-seronegative.

V and J are TRBV5-4 and TRBJ2-7; 14 bases fit TRBD2. J gave up 6 bases and V 0 bases, and 2 bases lay outside the gene matches. Looked up from germline, CDR1 is SGHNT and CDR2 is YYREEE (reference sequence). This CDR3 has 15 amino acids. CDR3 protein: CASSLGLAGGTEQYF. Written as DNA, the CDR3 is TGTGCCAGCAGCTTGGGACTAGCGGGGGGGACCGAGCAGTACTTC.

V and J are TRBV6-5 and TRBJ1-2; D unclear. V was pared by 5 bases and J by 3 bases, with 10 bases between. CDR3 length: 13 residues. The germline V gene encodes CDR1 MNHEY and CDR2 SVGAGI. CDR3 in amino acids: CASSQTSHYGYTF. The CDR3, as DNA: TGTGCCAGCAGTCAAACATCGCACTATGGCTACACCTTC.

This clone has only a few counts. V gene TRBV19 combines with J gene TRBJ2-1; TRBD2 might be the D (7 bases). CDR3 length: 16 amino acids. The V gene lost 7 bases and the J gene lost 4 bases, with 20 bases spanning the gap. The germline CDR1 and CDR2 sequences are LNHDA and SQIVND (reference sequence). Written as DNA, the CDR3 is TGTGCCAGTAAGGGGTGGGCGGGGGCGAAATACAATGAGCAGTTCTTC. Its protein product is CASKGWAGAKYNEQFF.

The rearrangement links TRBV9 to TRBJ1-3; 8 nucleotides align to TRBD1. CDR3 length: 16 residues. Germline V gene data show CDR1 as SGDLS and CDR2 as YYNGEE. V gave up 4 bases and J gave up 3 bases; unmatched junction bases: 9. The CDR3 is CASSFQDRVGGNTIYF. CDR3 in DNA: TGTGCCAGCAGCTTCCAGGACAGGGTTGGTGGAAACACCATATATTTT.

The rearrangement joins TRBV29-1 to TRBJ2-7; tentative D call: TRBD2 (5 bases). Trimming cost V 1 base and J 1 base, with 11 bases left between them. This CDR3 has 14 amino acids. Looked up from germline, CDR1 is SQVTM and CDR2 is ANQGSEA. CDR3 loop: CSVEVGRISYEQYF. In nucleotides, the CDR3 is TGCAGCGTTGAAGTAGGGAGAATTTCCTACGAGCAGTACTTC.